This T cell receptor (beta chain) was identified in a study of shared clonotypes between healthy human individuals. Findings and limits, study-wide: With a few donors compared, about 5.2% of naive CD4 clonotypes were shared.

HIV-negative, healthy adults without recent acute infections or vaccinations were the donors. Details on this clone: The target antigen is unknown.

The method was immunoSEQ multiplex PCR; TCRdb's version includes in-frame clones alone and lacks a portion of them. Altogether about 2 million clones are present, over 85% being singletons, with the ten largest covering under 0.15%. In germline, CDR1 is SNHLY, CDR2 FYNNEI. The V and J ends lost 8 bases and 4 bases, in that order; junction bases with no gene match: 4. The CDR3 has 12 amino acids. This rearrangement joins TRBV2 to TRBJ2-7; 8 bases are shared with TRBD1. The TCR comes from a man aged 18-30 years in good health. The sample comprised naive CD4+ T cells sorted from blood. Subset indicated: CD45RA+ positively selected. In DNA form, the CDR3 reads TGTGCCAGCGCGGGACAGGCTTACGAGCAGTACTTC. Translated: CASAGQAYEQYF.